This T cell receptor beta chain is drawn from a study of CD8 T cells in ankylosing spondylitis. From the 5' RACE reads, TCRdb called clonotypes with MiXCR, one entry per CDR3 protein. This sample yields a few hundred thousand distinct CDR3 sequences, of which about 16% are seen a single time; approximately 46% belongs to the top ten. Notes on the study in general: Ankylosing spondylitis blood appeared to carry a characteristic TCR beta motif of fewer than 10 highly homologous variants.

Concerning this clonotype itself: Its cognate antigen is unknown.

The CDR3 contains 14 residues. Trimming removed 1 base from V and 5 bases from J, with 10 bases in between. In germline, CDR1 is MNHEY, CDR2 SVGEGT. The chain couples TRBV6-2 or TRBV6-3 to TRBJ2-3, with D possibly matching TRBD2 (6 bases). The sequenced sample was blood, either unsorted or a sorted T cell fraction (not recorded which). The clonotype comes from a male donor with ankylosing spondylitis. CDR3: CASSYWEAQDTQYF. CDR3 bases: TGTGCCAGCAGTTACTGGGAGGCCCAAGATACGCAGTATTTT.